The next 9 T cell receptor beta chains were all read from a single sample in a study of regulatory T cells in long-lasting Graves disease. Time point: newly diagnosed GD, antithyroid drugs for less than 3 months. RNA from PBMCs was the source of the TCR library. Arm-PCR of CDR3 regions with iRepertoire HTBI primers generated TCR beta libraries. In TCRdb, the multiplex PCR reads were re-called with MiXCR into one record per CDR3 protein. Of 620,000 or so distinct CDR3 sequences in the sample, roughly 16% were seen once. This sample also belongs to another study, concerning T cells in Graves' hyperthyroidism and ophthalmopathy.

The source was peripheral blood mononuclear cells (PBMCs), collected at new diagnosis, from a patient treated with antithyroid drugs. Every receptor here comes from a young woman with Graves disease.

The rearrangement uses TRBV5-1 and TRBJ2-5; possible D gene TRBD1, 5 bases. CDR3 length: 13 residues. Germline values: CDR1 SGHRS, CDR2 YFSETQ. V shed 3 bases and J shed 4 bases, with 10 bases lying between them. The DNA of the CDR3 is TGCGCCAGCAGCTCCGACACAGGAGAGACCCAGTACTTC. It translates to CASSSDTGETQYF.

The gene calls are TRBV29-1 and TRBJ2-1, with D perhaps being TRBD1 or TRBD2 (5 bases each). The CDR3 is made up of 13 amino acids. CDR1 SQVTM and CDR2 ANQGSEA come from the germline V gene. V was trimmed by 4 bases and J by 4 bases, leaving 11 bases between them. The chain's CDR3 is CSVARDPYNEQFF. CDR3 in DNA: TGCAGCGTTGCCCGGGACCCATACAATGAGCAGTTCTTC.

On this clonotype: This may come from a read error, since a much larger clone is one base off. The chain has TRBV13 and TRBJ2-7; 9 bases are shared with TRBD1. In germline, CDR1 is PRHDT, CDR2 FYEKMQ (reference sequence). J lost 3 bases, V lost 6 bases, and 6 bases had no gene match. The CDR3 is made up of 14 amino acids. Here the CDR3 reads CASRSGTGRYEQYF. The CDR3 region has the DNA TGTGCCAGCAGATCCGGGACAGGGCGCTACGAGCAGTACTTC.

This clonotype was observed many times. The chain joins TRBV12-3 or TRBV12-4 to TRBJ2-7; 9 nucleotides align to TRBD1. This CDR3 is built from 15 residues. V lost 2 bases, J lost 0 bases, and 2 bases stayed unmatched. The CDR3 nucleotides read TGTGCCAGCAGTTTAATACAGGGGGCCTCCTACGAGCAGTACTTC. It is translated as CASSLIQGASYEQYF.

Of note for this clonotype: This may come from a read error, since a much larger clone is one base off. The chain uses TRBV7-2 and TRBJ2-7; no firm D call. Per the germline V gene, CDR1 is SGHTA and CDR2 is FQGNSA. CDR3 size: 13 residues. Trimming cost V 5 bases and J 5 bases, with 13 bases left between them. Here the CDR3 reads CASSLRLEHEQYF. CDR3 coding DNA: TGTGCCAGCAGCCTAAGACTTGAACACGAGCAGTACTTC.

This clonotype came up many times. This chain joins TRBV7-3 and TRBJ2-7; TRBD1 or TRBD2 may be the D gene (6 bases each). Germline-derived CDR1 and CDR2 are SGHTA and FQGTGA. The germline V and J ends were trimmed by 1 base and 0 bases, with 10 bases remaining between them. This CDR3 contains 15 residues. The CDR3 spells CASSLNGGGSYEQYF. The CDR3 DNA is TGTGCCAGCAGCTTAAACGGGGGCGGCTCCTACGAGCAGTACTTC. The variable domain in full, completed from reference TRBV7-3 and TRBJ2-7, reads GAGVSQTPSNKVTEKGKYVELRCDPISGHTALYWYRQSLGQGPEFLIYFQGTGAADDSGLPNDRFFAVRPEGSVSTLKIQRTERGDSAVYLCASSLNGGGSYEQYFGPGTRLTVT.

The chain is built from TRBV20-1 and TRBJ2-3; D call uncertain. CDR1 DFQATT and CDR2 SNEGSKA come from the germline V gene (reference sequence). Trimming stripped 3 bases from V and 2 bases from J, with 15 bases between. The CDR3 is 15 amino acids. This CDR3 reads CSASDFLVSTDTQYF. Here the CDR3 DNA reads TGCAGTGCTAGTGACTTCCTCGTCTCCACAGATACGCAGTATTTT.

This clonotype showed up just a few times. A much more abundant neighbour one base away suggests this may be a read error. The rearrangement uses TRBV2 and TRBJ1-1, with D perhaps matching TRBD1 (6 bases). This CDR3 has 14 amino acids. The germline V gene has CDR1 SNHLY and CDR2 FYNNEI. CDR3 loop: CASRITGTNTGAFF. In DNA, the CDR3 is TGTGCCAGCAGAATTACAGGGACTAACACTGGAGCTTTCTTT.

The sample holds many counts of this clonotype. The gene calls are TRBV2 and TRBJ2-3; 9 bases map to TRBD2. V lost 8 bases to trimming and J lost 3 bases; unmatched junction nucleotides: 9. The CDR3 is 15 amino acids. In germline, CDR1 is SNHLY, CDR2 FYNNEI. This CDR3 reads CASGEAGGMTDTQYF. Written as DNA, the CDR3 is TGTGCCAGCGGGGAAGCGGGAGGAATGACAGATACGCAGTATTTT.